A selection of T cell receptor beta chains follows, all from one sample in a study of blood T cell repertoires in COVID-19. Method: immunoSEQ multiplex PCR; TCRdb's copy keeps in-frame clones and lacks some. The sample shows 250,000 or so clones, approximately 85% of them seen only once. Sequenced input: PBMCs or T cells enriched from blood (not recorded which). Source of these receptors: a woman aged 50 to 65 who had recovered from COVID-19. CDR3s include the opening cysteine and the closing phenylalanine or tryptophan. D genes are given only for firm matches. The listing skips clone size in some rows; elsewhere it reads once, few, many or a size class.

j_call d_call clone_size v_call cdr3_aa cdr3_nt
TRBJ2-2 TRBD2 once TRBV19 CASSIELAGGPSGELFF TGTGCCAGTAGTATCGAGCTAGCGGGAGGGCCGAGCGGGGAGCTGTTTTTT
TRBJ2-7 NA once TRBV5-4 CASSSRGYTEKPNRPEQYF TGTGCCAGCAGCTCCAGGGGTTATACAGAGAAACCGAACCGCCCCGAGCAGTACTTC
TRBJ2-1 TRBD2 NA TRBV11-3 CASSPKSGLPNEQFF TGTGCCAGCAGCCCTAAGTCGGGACTACCGAATGAGCAGTTCTTC
TRBJ1-5 TRBD1 NA TRBV4-2 CASSPLTGGAMVNQPQHF TGTGCCAGCAGCCCTCTAACAGGGGGCGCAATGGTCAATCAGCCCCAGCATTTT
TRBJ2-7 TRBD1 NA TRBV2 CASTQGTGLYEQYF TGTGCCAGCACTCAGGGGACAGGGCTCTACGAGCAGTACTTC
TRBJ2-2 TRBD1 NA TRBV19 CASSIGRGIAGELFF TGTGCCAGTAGTATCGGCAGGGGGATCGCCGGGGAGCTGTTTTTT
TRBJ2-1 TRBD1 NA TRBV18 CASSPQRGQVNEQFF TGTGCCAGCTCCCCCCAAAGGGGACAGGTTAATGAGCAGTTCTTC
TRBJ2-2 NA NA TRBV5-1 CASSLGVDAGELFF TGCGCCAGCAGCTTGGGAGTCGATGCCGGGGAGCTGTTTTTT
TRBJ1-3 NA NA TRBV5-1 CASSLAGTRSGNTIYF TGCGCCAGCAGCTTGGCAGGGACAAGGTCTGGAAACACCATATATTTT
TRBJ2-3 TRBD2 once TRBV7-3 CASSLSASGSPDTQYF TGTGCCAGCAGCTTATCGGCTAGCGGGAGTCCAGATACGCAGTATTTT
TRBJ1-5 TRBD1 NA TRBV4-1 CASSLTGTGDQPQHF TGCGCCAGCAGCCTTACCGGGACAGGGGATCAGCCCCAGCATTTT
TRBJ2-5 TRBD2 NA TRBV28 CASSLSVGASGRIETQYF TGTGCCAGCAGTTTAAGCGTTGGTGCCAGCGGGAGGATTGAGACCCAGTACTTC
TRBJ2-5 NA NA TRBV11-2 CASSLAAVETQYF TGTGCCAGCAGCTTAGCCGCAGTCGAGACCCAGTACTTC
TRBJ1-1 NA NA TRBV6-5 CASSYGPEAFF TGTGCCAGCAGTTACGGCCCAGAAGCTTTCTTT
TRBJ2-7 TRBD1 once TRBV2 CASKFETGKREQYF TGTGCCAGCAAATTCGAGACAGGGAAGAGGGAGCAGTACTTC
TRBJ2-5 TRBD1 once TRBV9 CASSVETGGQETQYF TGTGCCAGCAGCGTAGAGACAGGGGGCCAAGAGACCCAGTACTTC
TRBJ2-7 NA NA TRBV10-2 CASSPGTLSYEQYF TGCGCCAGCAGTCCTGGGACACTTAGCTACGAGCAGTACTTC
TRBJ1-1 NA NA TRBV11-3 CASSFAGLNTEAFF TGTGCCAGCAGCTTCGCAGGTTTGAACACTGAAGCTTTCTTT
TRBJ2-7 TRBD1 few TRBV3-1/TRBV3-2 CASSLRQGSYEQYF TGTGCCAGCAGCCTAAGACAGGGATCCTACGAGCAGTACTTC
TRBJ2-5 NA NA TRBV6-5 CASSTPYTEETQYF TGTGCCAGCAGTACCCCGTACACCGAAGAGACCCAGTACTTC
TRBJ2-7 TRBD1 NA TRBV10-3 CAINRGQGAYEQYF TGTGCCATCAACAGAGGACAGGGGGCCTACGAGCAGTACTTC
TRBJ1-1 TRBD1 NA TRBV6-5 CAIHTGQGAFTEAFF TGTGCCATCCATACAGGGCAGGGGGCATTCACTGAAGCTTTCTTT
TRBJ2-7 NA NA TRBV19 CASTQTATPYEQYF TGTGCCAGTACCCAGACAGCGACCCCCTACGAGCAGTACTTC
TRBJ1-2 NA NA TRBV19 CASSLNYGYTF TGTGCCAGTAGTCTTAACTATGGCTACACCTTC
TRBJ2-1 NA NA TRBV28 CASSPYGYNEQFF TGTGCCAGCAGCCCCTACGGTTACAATGAGCAGTTCTTC
TRBJ2-2 TRBD2 NA TRBV24-1 CATSDRGLEDTGELFF TGTGCCACCAGTGACCGCGGACTAGAAGACACCGGGGAGCTGTTTTTT
TRBJ1-2 TRBD1 few TRBV5-1 CASSELLAGQGGANYGYTF TGCGCCAGCAGCGAGCTATTGGCAGGACAGGGGGGAGCGAACTATGGCTACACCTTC